The 11 T cell receptor beta chains below were found in one sample sequenced in a study of T cells in localized non-small cell lung cancer. TCRdb keeps only in-frame clones here, not all; method: immunoSEQ multiplex PCR. The data hold roughly 3,000 clones, with 15% to 20% observed a single time. The input for sequencing was lung tumor tissue, taken before any cancer treatment. These receptors all come from a man aged 35-69 years with stage I squamous cell lung carcinoma.

This clone was counted only a few times. The rearrangement joins TRBV1 to TRBJ2-4. TRBV1 is designated a pseudogene. The CDR3 runs 15 residues. CDR3 sequence: CASSPEMDPRNIQYF. As DNA, the CDR3 is TGCGCCAGCAGCCCCGAAATGGACCCGAGGAACATTCAGTACTTC.

Judged by abundance, this clone is large. This sequence joins TRBV6-8 and TRBJ1-1; 7 positions match TRBD1. V dropped 5 bases and J dropped 0; count of bases not matched to a gene: 6. Germline V gives CDR1 MNHGY, CDR2 SAAAGT. The CDR3 runs 15 residues. CDR3 bases: TGTGCCAGCAGTGGGGACAGACCAATGAACACTGAAGCTTTCTTT. Protein sequence: CASSGDRPMNTEAFF.

This clone was recorded a few times. The CDR3 nucleotides are TGTGCCAGCAGTTACAGGGGACTAGAGCAGTACTTC. Its translation is CASSYRGLEQYF. V gene TRBV6-8 combines with J gene TRBJ2-7, with TRBD2 identical over 7 bases. This CDR3 comprises 12 residues. The germline V gene encodes CDR1 MNHGY and CDR2 SAAAGT. V lost 2 bases, J lost 7 bases, and 2 bases stayed unmatched.

This chain connects TRBV11-3 to TRBJ1-6, with D maybe TRBD1 (6 bases). Germline loops: CDR1 SGHNT, CDR2 YENEEA. V was shortened by 5 bases and J by 6 bases, with 14 bases between the two germline ends. The CDR3 is 15 residues long. The CDR3 nucleotides read TGTGCCAGCAGCCAATCGACAGGTCTTAATTCACCCCTCCACTTT. This translates into CASSQSTGLNSPLHF. Looking up the rest from reference TRBV11-3 and TRBJ1-6 gives the full variable domain: EAGVVQSPRYKIIEKKQPVAFWCNPISGHNTLYWYLQNLGQGPELLIRYENEEAVDDSQLPKDRFSAERLKGVDSTLKIQPAELGDSAVYLCASSQSTGLNSPLHFGNGTRLTVT.

This clone ranks as medium-sized (0.01 to 0.1%). This sequence joins TRBV9 and TRBJ2-7; D unclear. V was cut by 0 bases and J by 3 bases, with 13 bases left in between. The CDR3 spans 15 residues. CDR1 SGDLS and CDR2 YYNGEE come from the germline V gene. The CDR3 spells CASSVGIGVYYEQYF. In DNA, the CDR3 is TGTGCCAGCAGCGTAGGGATTGGGGTTTACTACGAGCAGTACTTC.

The V gene is TRBV7-8, the J gene TRBJ2-1, with D possibly called TRBD1 or TRBD2 (6 bases each). The germline CDR1 and CDR2 sequences are SGHVS and FQNEAQ. The CDR3 has 13 amino acids. The V end lost 3 bases, the J end lost 10 bases, and 13 bases lay between the germline ends. CDR3 DNA: TGTGCCAGCAGCTTCTCCGCCGGGGGCGAGCAGTTCTTC. Translated, it gives CASSFSAGGEQFF.

The table lists this clone with a few counts. The chain joins TRBV28 to TRBJ1-1, with 9 bases aligning to TRBD1. The J segment lost 1 base and the V segment lost 5 bases, leaving 5 bases of the junction unmatched. CDR1 is MDHEN and CDR2 is SYDVKM in the germline V gene. This CDR3 contains 15 residues. The CDR3 bases are TGTGCCAGCAGTCCGCCGGGACAGGGGAACACTGAAGCTTTCTTT. It yields the protein CASSPPGQGNTEAFF.

This clone was observed a handful of times. This chain connects TRBV9 to TRBJ2-1; 9 nucleotides agree with TRBD1. Germline V lookup: CDR1 SGDLS, CDR2 YYNGEE. V shed 4 bases and J 0 bases; nucleotides not matched to a gene: 8. The CDR3 runs to 17 residues. The CDR3 spells CASSPRQGVTSYNEQFF. CDR3 nucleotide sequence: TGTGCCAGCAGCCCAAGACAGGGGGTGACCTCCTACAATGAGCAGTTCTTC. Full variable domain (rest looked up from reference TRBV9 and TRBJ2-1): DSGVTQTPKHLITATGQRVTLRCSPRSGDLSVYWYQQSLDQGLQFLIQYYNGEERAKGNILERFSAQQFPDLHSELNLSSLELGDSALYFCASSPRQGVTSYNEQFFGPGTRLTVL.

The chain joins TRBV4-1 to TRBJ1-2; unclear D gene. CDR3 length equals 16 residues. CDR1 and CDR2 from the germline V gene are MGHRA and YSYEKL. V was pared by 0 bases and J by 0 bases, with 11 bases between. CDR3 loop: CASSQEGGFTNYGYTF. CDR3 DNA: TGCGCCAGCAGCCAAGAGGGAGGCTTCACTAACTATGGCTACACCTTC.

This clone was seen only a few times. At one end the junction does not follow the germline gene, possibly because of a read error. The J gene is TRBJ1-4, the V gene TRBV6-8; no definite D call. Germline V CDR1 and CDR2: MNHGY, SAAAGT. This CDR3 has 14 amino acids. CDR3 protein: CAISADGTNEKLFF. The CDR3, as DNA: TGTGCCATCAGTGCTGACGGAACAAATGAAAAACTGTTTTTT.

This clone was observed a few times. This sequence joins TRBV30 and TRBJ2-2; weak D call: TRBD1 (6 bases). V was clipped by 3 bases and J by 1 base, with 12 bases between them. This CDR3 comprises 15 residues. CDR1 and CDR2 from the germline V gene are GTSNPN and SVGIG (reference sequence). The CDR3 DNA is TGTGCCTGGAGCACAGGGCAGGGGAACACCGGGGAGCTGTTTTTT. It specifies CAWSTGQGNTGELFF.